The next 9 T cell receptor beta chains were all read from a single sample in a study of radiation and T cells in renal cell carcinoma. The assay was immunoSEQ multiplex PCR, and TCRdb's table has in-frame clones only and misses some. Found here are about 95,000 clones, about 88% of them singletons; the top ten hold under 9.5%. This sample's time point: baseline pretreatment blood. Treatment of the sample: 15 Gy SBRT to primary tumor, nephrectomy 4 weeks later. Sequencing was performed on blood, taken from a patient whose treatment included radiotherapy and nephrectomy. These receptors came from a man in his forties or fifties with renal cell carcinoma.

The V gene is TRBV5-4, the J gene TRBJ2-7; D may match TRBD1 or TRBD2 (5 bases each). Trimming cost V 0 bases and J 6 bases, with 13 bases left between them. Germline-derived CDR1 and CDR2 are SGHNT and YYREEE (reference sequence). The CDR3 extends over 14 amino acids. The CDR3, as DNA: TGTGCCAGCAGCTTGGACTCGGCCGGGGCCGAGCAGTACTTC. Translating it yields CASSLDSAGAEQYF.

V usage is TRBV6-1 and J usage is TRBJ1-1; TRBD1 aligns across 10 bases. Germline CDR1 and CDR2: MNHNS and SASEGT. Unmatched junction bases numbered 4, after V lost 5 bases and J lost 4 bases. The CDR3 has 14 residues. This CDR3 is CASSPRTGGTEAFF. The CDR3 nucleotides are TGTGCCAGCAGTCCACGGACAGGGGGCACTGAAGCTTTCTTT.

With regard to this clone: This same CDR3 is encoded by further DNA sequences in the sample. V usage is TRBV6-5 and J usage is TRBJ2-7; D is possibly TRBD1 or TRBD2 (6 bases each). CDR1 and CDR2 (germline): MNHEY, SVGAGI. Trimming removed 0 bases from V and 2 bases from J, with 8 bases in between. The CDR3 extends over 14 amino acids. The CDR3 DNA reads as TGTGCCAGCAGTTACTCCCGGGGGCCCTACGAGCAGTACTTC. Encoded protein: CASSYSRGPYEQYF.

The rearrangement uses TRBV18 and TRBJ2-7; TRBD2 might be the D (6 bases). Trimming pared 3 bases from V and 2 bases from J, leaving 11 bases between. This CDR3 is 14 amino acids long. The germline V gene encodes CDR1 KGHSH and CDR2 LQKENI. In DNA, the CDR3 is TGTGCCAGCTCACCCAGCGGGTCCCCCTACGAGCAGTACTTC. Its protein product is CASSPSGSPYEQYF.

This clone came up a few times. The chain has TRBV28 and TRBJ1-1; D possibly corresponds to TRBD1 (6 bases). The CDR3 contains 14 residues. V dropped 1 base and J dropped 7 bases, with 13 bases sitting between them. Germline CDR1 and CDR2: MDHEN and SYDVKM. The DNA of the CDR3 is TGTGCCAGCAGTTTATTGCAGGGGCAAATTGAAGCTTTCTTT. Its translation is CASSLLQGQIEAFF.

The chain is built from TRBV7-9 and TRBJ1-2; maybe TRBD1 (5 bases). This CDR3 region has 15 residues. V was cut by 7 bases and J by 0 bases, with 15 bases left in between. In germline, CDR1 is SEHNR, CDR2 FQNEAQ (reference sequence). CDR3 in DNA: TGTGCCAGCACCCTCACGGGGCAGCCTAACTATGGCTACACCTTC. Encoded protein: CASTLTGQPNYGYTF.

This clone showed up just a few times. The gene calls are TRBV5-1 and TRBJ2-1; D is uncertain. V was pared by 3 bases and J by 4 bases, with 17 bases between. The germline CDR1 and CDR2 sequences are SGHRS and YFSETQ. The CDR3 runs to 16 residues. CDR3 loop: CASSYLPTDGYNEQFF. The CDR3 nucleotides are TGCGCCAGCAGCTACCTCCCAACGGACGGTTACAATGAGCAGTTCTTC.

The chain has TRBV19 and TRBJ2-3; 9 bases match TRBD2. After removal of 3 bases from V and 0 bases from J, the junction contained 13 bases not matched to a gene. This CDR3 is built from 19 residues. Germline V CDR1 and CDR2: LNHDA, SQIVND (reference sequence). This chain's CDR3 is CASSMGLAMIQASTDTQYF. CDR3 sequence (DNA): TGTGCCAGTAGTATGGGACTAGCCATGATTCAAGCTAGCACAGATACGCAGTATTTT. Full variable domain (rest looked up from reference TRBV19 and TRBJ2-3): DGGITQSPKYLFRKEGQNVTLSCEQNLNHDAMYWYRQDPGQGLRLIYYSQIVNDFQKGDIAEGYSVSREKKESFPLTVTSAQKNPTAFYLCASSMGLAMIQASTDTQYFGPGTRLTVL.

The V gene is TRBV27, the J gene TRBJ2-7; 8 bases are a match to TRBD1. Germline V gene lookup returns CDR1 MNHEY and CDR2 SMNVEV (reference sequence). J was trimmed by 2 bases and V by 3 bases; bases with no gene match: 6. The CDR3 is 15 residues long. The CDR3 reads CASSLAGQGPYEQYF. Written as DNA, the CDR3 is TGTGCCAGCAGTTTGGCTGGACAGGGTCCCTACGAGCAGTACTTC.